The 20 T cell receptor beta chains presented below share a single source sample, sequenced in a study of blood T cells in healthy people across ages. Primed by a sample-barcoded 5' primer and a J-beta primer mix, a second PCR proceeded for about 6 to 11 cycles. One entry per CDR3 protein, called by TCRdb with MiXCR from the 5' RACE reads. The top ten clones hold approximately 7.7% of a sample with roughly 1,700,000 distinct CDR3 sequences, about 28% of them seen once. The source material was blood. These receptors originate from a woman in her 30s in good health.

This clonotype was counted ten times or more. The chain joins TRBV10-3 to TRBJ2-5; no clear D gene. This CDR3 is 13 amino acids long. CDR1 ENHRY and CDR2 SYGVKD come from the germline V gene. The germline V and J ends were trimmed by 5 bases and 3 bases, with 10 bases remaining between them. This CDR3 reads CAISQGLEETQYF. CDR3 coding DNA: TGTGCCATCAGTCAAGGATTGGAAGAGACCCAGTACTTC.

This clonotype occurred many times. V usage is TRBV20-1 and J usage is TRBJ2-7, with 8 bases aligning to TRBD2. The V segment lost 2 bases and the J segment 0 bases; nucleotides outside the gene matches: 9. The CDR3 consists of 16 residues. The germline V gene has CDR1 DFQATT and CDR2 SNEGSKA (reference sequence). The CDR3 here is CSARSHSGVSSYEQYF. CDR3 DNA sequence: TGCAGTGCTAGATCCCATAGCGGGGTGAGCTCCTACGAGCAGTACTTC.

The chain carries TRBV27 and TRBJ2-7; unclear D gene. This CDR3 contains 13 residues. In germline, CDR1 is MNHEY, CDR2 SMNVEV (reference sequence). V was cut by 8 bases and J by 2 bases, with 13 bases left in between. CDR3 nucleotides: TGTGCCAGCTCCTCTTTTCGGACCTACGAGCAGTACTTC. The encoded protein is CASSSFRTYEQYF.

Many counts were recorded for this clonotype. This chain links TRBV7-2 with TRBJ2-7; the match to TRBD2 covers 9 bases. Per germline, CDR1 SGHTA and CDR2 FQGNSA. After removal of 3 bases from V and 7 bases from J, the junction contained 10 bases not matched to a gene. The CDR3 totals 15 residues. The CDR3 is CASSFSAGGPEEQYF. CDR3 sequence (DNA): TGTGCCAGCAGCTTCTCCGCGGGGGGGCCGGAAGAGCAGTACTTC.

This clonotype was recorded at least ten times. The chain employs TRBV24-1 and TRBJ2-1, with D tentatively TRBD1 (5 bases). The V gene's germline CDR1 is KGHDR and CDR2 SFDVKD. The CDR3 is 13 amino acids. The ends were cut back, 4 bases at V and 12 bases at J, with 15 bases in the middle. The CDR3 DNA sequence: TGTGCCACCAGTGACACCACAGGTACTCGGCAGTTCTTC. This encodes CATSDTTGTRQFF.

The V call is TRBV7-2, the J call TRBJ2-5; tentatively, D is TRBD2 (5 bases). This CDR3 comprises 15 residues. The V gene lost 5 bases and the J gene lost 1 base, with 14 bases spanning the gap. CDR1 SGHTA and CDR2 FQGNSA come from the germline V gene. CDR3 protein: CASSHPAAAQETQYF. The CDR3 DNA follows: TGTGCCAGCAGCCATCCGGCAGCGGCCCAAGAGACCCAGTACTTC.

The V call is TRBV28, the J call TRBJ2-5, with D perhaps TRBD1 (6 bases). V was shortened by 2 bases and J by 5 bases, with 15 bases between the two germline ends. The CDR3 contains 15 residues. Germline CDR1 reads MDHEN; CDR2 reads SYDVKM. The DNA for the CDR3 is TGTGCCAGCAGTTTAAAACTCCAAAGGGGGGAGACCCAGTACTTC. Protein: CASSLKLQRGETQYF.

The chain recombines TRBV7-2 with TRBJ2-5, with 8 bases that match TRBD2. J gave up 4 bases and V 6 bases, and 10 bases lay outside the gene matches. The length of the CDR3 is 15 residues. Germline CDR1 and CDR2: SGHTA and FQGNSA. This CDR3 is CASRERRTSPETQYF. The CDR3 DNA reads TGTGCCAGCAGGGAGAGACGGACTAGCCCAGAGACCCAGTACTTC.

The V and J genes are TRBV6-5 and TRBJ2-3; 11 positions agree with TRBD1. Germline values: CDR1 MNHEY, CDR2 SVGAGI. The junction had 12 bases not matched to a gene; V was cut back by 6 bases and J by 10 bases. CDR3 length equals 15 residues. The CDR3 nucleotides read TGTGCCAGCAGGCCTCCGGGACAGGGGGGTGTGGCGCAGTATTTT. It yields the protein CASRPPGQGGVAQYF.

V is TRBV6-5 and J is TRBJ1-2; TRBD1 agrees at 12 bases. The CDR3 loop spans 16 amino acids. Looked up from germline, CDR1 is MNHEY and CDR2 is SVGAGI. Trimming cost V 6 bases and J 7 bases; bases outside gene matches: 12. The CDR3 region is CASSPAGTGGAAGYTF. CDR3 bases: TGTGCCAGCAGCCCCGCCGGGACAGGGGGCGCCGCTGGCTACACCTTC.

This chain uses TRBV3-1 with TRBJ2-1; perhaps TRBD2 as D (5 bases). The V end lost 0 bases, the J end lost 6 bases, and 9 bases lay between the germline ends. The CDR3 loop spans 14 amino acids. Germline values: CDR1 LGHDT, CDR2 YNNKEL (reference sequence). The CDR3 is CASSQEVGSNEQFF. In DNA, the CDR3 is TGTGCCAGCAGCCAAGAAGTGGGGAGCAATGAGCAGTTCTTC.

This clonotype was detected once. One end of the junction varies from germline; a read error may be responsible. V gene TRBV20-1 combines with J gene TRBJ2-5, with D perhaps TRBD1 (6 bases). The J call may be incorrect, as the DNA end agrees better with TRBJ2-7. The germline V gene encodes CDR1 DFQATT and CDR2 SNEGSKA (reference sequence). The CDR3 spans 12 residues. CDR3 protein: CGARTVSYEQYF. CDR3 in DNA: TGTGGTGCTAGGACAGTAAGTTACGAGCAGTACTTC.

The chain uses TRBV10-2 and TRBJ1-5; no definite D call. Trimming removed 3 bases at V and 4 bases at J, with 13 bases between. Germline V lookup: CDR1 WSHSY, CDR2 SAAADI. The CDR3 is made up of 15 amino acids. The CDR3 loop reads CASSDLLHSNQPQHF. For the CDR3, the DNA is TGCGCCAGCAGTGACCTCTTACACTCTAATCAGCCCCAGCATTTT.

This clonotype was counted ten times or more. A single base separates this from a much larger clone, so it may be a read error. The V gene is TRBV24-1, the J gene TRBJ2-1; TRBD1 aligns across 9 bases. The J segment lost 7 bases and the V segment lost 6 bases, leaving 6 bases of the junction unmatched. Germline-derived CDR1 and CDR2 are KGHDR and SFDVKD. This CDR3 has 14 residues. CDR3 residues: CATSPGQGGNEQFF. CDR3 nucleotides: TGTGCCACCAGTCCGGGACAGGGTGGAAATGAGCAGTTCTTC.

V and J are TRBV29-1 and TRBJ2-3, with 9 nucleotides matching TRBD2. Germline lookup yields CDR1 SQVTM and CDR2 ANQGSEA. The CDR3 loop spans 14 amino acids. With V trimmed by 7 bases and J by 4 bases, 9 bases remained unmatched. In nucleotides, the CDR3 is TGCAGCGCCAGCGGGGGGCCCCCCCCAGATACGCAGTATTTT. This translates into CSASGGPPPDTQYF.

The sample holds many counts of this clonotype. The rearrangement links TRBV3-1 to TRBJ2-1; D is unresolved. Germline CDR1 and CDR2: LGHDT and YNNKEL (reference sequence). Trimming took 1 base from V and 9 from J, leaving 10 bases between them. The CDR3 is 13 amino acids. CDR3 nucleotides: TGTGCCAGCAGCCAAGGGACCGCGATTGAGCAGTTCTTC. Its translation is CASSQGTAIEQFF.

The chain combines TRBV4-1 with TRBJ2-2, with 11 bases matching TRBD2. Trimming removed 3 bases from V and 0 bases from J; junction bases left unmatched: 6. Germline assignment: CDR1 MGHRA and CDR2 YSYEKL. This CDR3 is 18 amino acids long. The CDR3 loop is CASSQTLAGGPNTGELFF. CDR3 nucleotides: TGCGCCAGCAGCCAGACTCTAGCGGGGGGTCCGAACACCGGGGAGCTGTTTTTT.

The CDR3 DNA sequence: TGTGCCAGCAGCCAAGTAATTGTGGAGACCCAGTACTTC. Its protein is CASSQVIVETQYF. The genes are TRBV4-2 and TRBJ2-5; no reliable D call. This CDR3 is 13 amino acids long. The V gene's germline CDR1 is LGHNA and CDR2 YNFKEQ. V lost 1 base to trimming and J lost 5 bases, with 8 bases between them.

V gene TRBV19 combines with J gene TRBJ2-3; the D is unclear. V was pared by 4 bases and J by 7 bases, with 9 bases between. This CDR3 is 12 amino acids long. The germline CDR1 and CDR2 sequences are LNHDA and SQIVND (reference sequence). CDR3 bases: TGTGCCAGTAGTAAGGGTGGTTATACGCAGTATTTT. The encoded protein is CASSKGGYTQYF.

The chain combines TRBV7-2 with TRBJ2-3; D is possibly TRBD2 (5 bases). CDR3 size: 16 residues. V lost 4 bases and J 0 bases, leaving 14 bases between the germline ends. Germline CDR1 and CDR2: SGHTA and FQGNSA. CDR3 residues: CASSSFSDPSTDTQYF. DNA for the CDR3: TGTGCCAGCAGCTCCTTTAGCGACCCTAGCACAGATACGCAGTATTTT.